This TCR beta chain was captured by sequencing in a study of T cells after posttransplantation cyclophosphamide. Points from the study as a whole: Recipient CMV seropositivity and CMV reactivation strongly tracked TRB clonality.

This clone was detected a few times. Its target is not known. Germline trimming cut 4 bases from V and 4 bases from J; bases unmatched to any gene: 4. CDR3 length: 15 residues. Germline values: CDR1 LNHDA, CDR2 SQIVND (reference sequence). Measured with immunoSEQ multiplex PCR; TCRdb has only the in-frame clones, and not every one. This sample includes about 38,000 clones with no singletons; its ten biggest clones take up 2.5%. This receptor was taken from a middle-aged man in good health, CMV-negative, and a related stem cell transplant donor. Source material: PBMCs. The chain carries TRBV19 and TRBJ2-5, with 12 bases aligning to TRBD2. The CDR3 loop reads CASSTPLAGGETQYF. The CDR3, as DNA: TGTGCCAGTAGTACGCCACTAGCGGGAGGAGAGACCCAGTACTTC.